These T cell receptor beta chains were read from a single sample in a study of OX40 agonist ivuxolimab in advanced cancers. The assay was immunoSEQ multiplex PCR, and TCRdb's table has in-frame clones only and misses some. The sample has 50,000 to 70,000 clones; 84% are singletons. This sample comprised CD4+ or CD8+ T cells sorted from blood, obtained in a trial of the OX40 agonist ivuxolimab. These TCRs come from an adult with an advanced solid tumor such as melanoma, head and neck, liver or kidney cancer. The CDR3 runs from the conserved cysteine through the conserved F or W. D genes are given only for firm matches. A clone size is listed for some rows: how often the clone was seen (once, few, many), or a class if it is expanded.

j_gene,d_gene,abundance,len,v_gene,CDR3aa,CDR3nt
TRBJ2-1,-,once,13,TRBV28,CASSFDHYNEQFF,TGTGCCAGCAGTTTTGACCATTACAATGAGCAGTTCTTC
TRBJ2-1,TRBD2,-,14,TRBV6-1,CASSGTSGGAEQFF,TGTGCCAGCAGTGGGACTAGCGGGGGAGCCGAGCAGTTCTTC
TRBJ2-1,-,once,12,TRBV11-2,CASTATGGLQFF,TGTGCCAGCACCGCGACCGGGGGACTGCAGTTCTTC
TRBJ1-2,-,-,11,TRBV6-6,CALEGRYGYTF,TGTGCCCTTGAGGGGAGGTATGGCTACACCTTC
TRBJ1-1,-,-,13,TRBV5-1,CASSLGQRVGAFF,TGCGCCAGCAGCTTGGGACAGAGGGTCGGAGCTTTCTTT
TRBJ2-7,TRBD2,-,14,TRBV19,CASSIGLAVDEQYF,TGTGCCAGTAGTATCGGACTAGCGGTCGACGAGCAGTACTTC
TRBJ1-4,TRBD1,-,14,TRBV2,CASSGDRANEKLFF,TGTGCCAGCAGTGGGGACAGGGCAAATGAAAAACTGTTTTTT
TRBJ2-6,-,-,14,TRBV27,CASSEGLGANVLTF,TGTGCCAGCAGTGAGGGGCTTGGGGCCAACGTCCTGACTTTC
TRBJ2-1,-,-,16,TRBV6-4,CASSERDTRAGNEQFF,TGTGCCAGCAGTGAGCGGGATACACGGGCGGGCAATGAGCAGTTCTTC
TRBJ1-1,-,-,11,TRBV14,CASTRGTEAFF,TGTGCCAGCACCCGGGGCACTGAAGCTTTCTTT
TRBJ1-1,TRBD1,-,13,TRBV30,CAWSTGGYTEAFF,TGTGCCTGGAGTACAGGGGGCTACACTGAAGCTTTCTTT
TRBJ1-2,TRBD1,few,14,TRBV6-6,CASRNWDSSYGYTF,TGTGCCAGCAGAAATTGGGACAGCTCCTATGGCTACACCTTC
TRBJ2-1,-,-,14,TRBV27,CASSFLALYNEQFF,TGTGCCAGCAGTTTTCTAGCTCTCTACAATGAGCAGTTCTTC
TRBJ1-2,TRBD1,-,14,TRBV28,CASSSGQGLYGYTF,TGTGCCAGCAGTTCGGGACAGGGGCTCTATGGCTACACCTTC
TRBJ2-7,-,once,12,TRBV19,CASSGSPYEQYF,TGTGCCAGTTCAGGGTCCCCCTACGAGCAGTACTTC
TRBJ2-4,-,-,15,TRBV28,CASSFGGGAKNIQYF,TGTGCCAGCAGTTTTGGGGGAGGAGCCAAAAACATTCAGTACTTC
TRBJ2-7,TRBD1,-,15,TRBV28,CASTIAGQGDYEQYF,TGTGCCAGCACAATTGCGGGACAGGGGGACTACGAGCAGTACTTC
TRBJ2-1,TRBD2,-,14,TRBV29-1,CSVTTSGANNEQFF,TGCAGCGTCACAACTAGCGGGGCAAACAATGAGCAGTTCTTC
TRBJ1-4,-,once,20,TRBV6-4,CASSDPPEIDRHPTNEKLFF,TGTGCCAGCAGTGACCCTCCTGAAATTGACAGACACCCAACTAATGAAAAACTGTTTTTT
TRBJ2-5,-,-,14,TRBV28,CASTWGGALETQYF,TGTGCCAGCACTTGGGGGGGGGCCTTAGAGACCCAGTACTTC
TRBJ2-1,TRBD2,-,15,TRBV7-7,CASSAGGGAYNEQFF,TGTGCTAGCAGTGCGGGGGGAGGGGCTTACAATGAGCAGTTCTTC
TRBJ1-5,TRBD1,-,17,TRBV4-1,CASSHHPTGDLGQPQHF,TGCGCCAGCAGCCACCACCCGACAGGGGATTTGGGTCAGCCCCAGCATTTT
TRBJ2-5,TRBD1,-,14,TRBV29-1,CSVNPRQGRETQYF,TGCAGCGTTAACCCGAGACAGGGTCGGGAGACCCAGTACTTC
TRBJ1-4,-,few,17,TRBV27,CASSPLQGQATNEKLFF,TGTGCCAGCAGTCCCTTACAGGGACAAGCAACTAATGAAAAACTGTTTTTT
TRBJ2-1,-,-,13,TRBV14,CASSQDLDGEQFF,TGTGCCAGCAGCCAAGATCTCGATGGTGAGCAGTTCTTC
TRBJ1-4,TRBD1,-,14,TRBV9,CASSPGTGNEKLFF,TGTGCCAGCAGCCCCGGGACAGGGAATGAAAAACTGTTTTTT
TRBJ2-1,TRBD2,few,19,TRBV28,CASRSPGLAGGPTYNEQFF,TGTGCCAGCAGGTCTCCGGGACTAGCGGGAGGGCCCACCTACAATGAGCAGTTCTTC
TRBJ2-5,-,-,13,TRBV7-7,CASSLGGLETQYF,TGTGCTAGCAGCTTAGGAGGCCTAGAGACCCAGTACTTC
TRBJ1-5,-,-,15,TRBV2,CASSQENKGNQPQHF,TGTGCCAGCAGTCAGGAGAATAAAGGCAATCAGCCCCAGCATTTT
TRBJ2-3,-,-,16,TRBV12-2,CASRPRSGRCTDTQYF,TGTGCAAGTCGCCCCCGCAGCGGGAGGTGCACAGATACGCAGTATTTT